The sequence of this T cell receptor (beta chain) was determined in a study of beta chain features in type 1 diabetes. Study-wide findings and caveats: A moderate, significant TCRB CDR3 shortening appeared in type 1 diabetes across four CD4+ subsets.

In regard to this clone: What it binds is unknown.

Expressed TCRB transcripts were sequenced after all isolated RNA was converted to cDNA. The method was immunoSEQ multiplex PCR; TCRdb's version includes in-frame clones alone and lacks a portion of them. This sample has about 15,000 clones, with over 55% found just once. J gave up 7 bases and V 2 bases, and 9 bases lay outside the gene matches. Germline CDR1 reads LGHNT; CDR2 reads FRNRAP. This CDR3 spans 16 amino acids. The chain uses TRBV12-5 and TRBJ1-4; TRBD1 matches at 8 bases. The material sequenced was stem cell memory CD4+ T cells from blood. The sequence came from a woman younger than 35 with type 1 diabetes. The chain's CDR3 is CASGLSQGAGFEKLFF. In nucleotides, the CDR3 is TGTGCTAGTGGTTTGTCTCAGGGGGCTGGATTTGAAAAACTGTTTTTT.